This T cell receptor beta chain stems from a study of T cell repertoires in cytomegalovirus infection. In the study overall: As its CMV epitopes, the study selected recently identified HLA-C-restricted and well-studied HLA-B-restricted targets. Both a matching HLA type and CMV infection were indicated by public TCR beta signatures.

MiXCR, applied by TCRdb to the reads, yields one record per CDR3 protein. The table shows 550,000 to 850,000 distinct CDR3 sequences, with roughly 33% occurring only once. Of note for this clonotype: Its antigen is still unknown.

Study findings and constraints: The ex vivo response was dominated by HLA-C-restricted CMV-specific TCR beta clonotypes. The study identified carriers of CMV plus the relevant HLA from cumulative public TCR beta family frequency.

CDR1 is SQVTM, CDR2 ANQGSEA, per germline. The junction had 6 bases not matched to a gene; V was cut back by 5 bases and J by 5 bases. This CDR3 contains 12 residues. The source is a human donor in good health (CMV status not recorded). Some clones in this sample may be carry-over from other donors' samples. The material sequenced was cultured PBMCs, taken from culture after CMV antigen stimulation. The genes are TRBV29-1 and TRBJ2-7; 7 bases line up with TRBD1. CDR3 coding DNA: TGCAGCGTTCAGGAAGGGGGCAACGAGCAGTACTTC. This encodes CSVQEGGNEQYF.